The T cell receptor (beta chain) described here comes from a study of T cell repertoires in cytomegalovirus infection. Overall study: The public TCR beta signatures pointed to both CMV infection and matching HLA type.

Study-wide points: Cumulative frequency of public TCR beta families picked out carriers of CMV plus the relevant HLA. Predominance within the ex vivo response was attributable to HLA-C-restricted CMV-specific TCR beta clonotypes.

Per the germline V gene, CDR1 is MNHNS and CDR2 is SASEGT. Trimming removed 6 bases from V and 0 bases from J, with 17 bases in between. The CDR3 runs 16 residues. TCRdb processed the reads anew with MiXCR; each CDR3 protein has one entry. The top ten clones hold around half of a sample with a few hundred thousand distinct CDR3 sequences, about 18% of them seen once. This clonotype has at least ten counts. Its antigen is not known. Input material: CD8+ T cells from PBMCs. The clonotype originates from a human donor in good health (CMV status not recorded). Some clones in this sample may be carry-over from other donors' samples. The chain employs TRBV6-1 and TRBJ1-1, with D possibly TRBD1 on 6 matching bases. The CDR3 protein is CASSRLAGGLNTEAFF. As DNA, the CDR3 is TGTGCCAGCAGCCGTCTAGCGGGGGGGCTGAACACTGAAGCTTTCTTT.